A selection of T cell receptor beta chains follows, all from one sample in a study of vaccination and CD4 T cells after COVID-19. For these receptors, no antigen is known. TCRdb re-called the PCR reads through MiXCR, storing one row per CDR3 protein. This sample has about 23,000 distinct CDR3 sequences, with roughly 65% found just once. This sample comprised CD4+ T cells from blood, cultured in vitro, obtained after SARS-CoV-2 vaccination. These receptor sequences come from a human donor who received a COVID-19 vaccine. Both conserved end residues are part of each CDR3.

>TRBV6-1|TRBJ1-3
CASSEGGGAGNTIYF
>TRBV6-1|TRBJ2-5
CASGRERGAQETQYF
>TRBV10-3|TRBJ1-5
CAIGEQPQHF
>TRBV2|TRBJ2-2
CASSGVRGGEPFF
>TRBV11-3|TRBJ2-5
CASSPTGDSAQYF
>TRBV24-1|TRBJ2-5
CATSDPGTGSMETQYF
>TRBV20-1|TRBJ1-2
CSAQPVGKGYTF
>TRBV20-1|TRBJ2-5
CSARDILEQETQYF
>TRBV12-3/TRBV12-4|TRBJ1-6
CASSRTGRRSSYNSPLHF
>TRBV19|TRBJ1-2
CASSREDSNLGYTF
>TRBV20-1|TRBJ1-5
CSARDRIQPQHF
>TRBV20-1|TRBJ2-5
CSAIRDPKETQYF
>TRBV30|TRBJ2-7
CAWSPAGYSEQYF